This is a list of T cell receptor beta chains from one sample in a study of cytomegalovirus exposure and HLA in healthy donors. TCRdb's copy holds only in-frame clones and misses some; the assay was immunoSEQ multiplex PCR. The sample records roughly 170,000 clones, around 84% being singletons. Sequenced input: PBMCs. Receptor source: a girl aged 2-10 years in good health and CMV-seropositive. CDR3s include the opening cysteine and the closing phenylalanine or tryptophan. Fields, in order: D gene, CDR3 length, V gene, clone size, J gene, CDR3 protein, CDR3 DNA. A D gene is named only where the DNA matches it firmly. Clone sizes are given selectively: once, few, many, or a class where the clone is expanded.

d_gene: .; len: 12; v_gene: TRBV7-2; abundance: few; j_gene: TRBJ1-5; CDR3aa: CASSSLTSPQHF; CDR3nt: TGTGCCAGCAGTTCCCTAACCTCGCCCCAGCATTTT
d_gene: .; len: 14; v_gene: TRBV30; abundance: .; j_gene: TRBJ1-1; CDR3aa: CAWSGIGRRTEAFF; CDR3nt: TGTGCCTGGAGTGGGATCGGGAGGCGGACTGAAGCTTTCTTT
d_gene: TRBD2; len: 14; v_gene: TRBV30; abundance: .; j_gene: TRBJ2-1; CDR3aa: CAYRGTSSSDEQFF; CDR3nt: TGTGCCTACCGCGGGACTAGTTCTTCCGATGAGCAGTTCTTC
d_gene: .; len: 14; v_gene: TRBV6-1; abundance: .; j_gene: TRBJ2-1; CDR3aa: CASGLTWSDNEQFF; CDR3nt: TGTGCCAGCGGCTTGACGTGGAGTGACAATGAGCAGTTCTTC
d_gene: .; len: 11; v_gene: TRBV30; abundance: .; j_gene: TRBJ2-7; CDR3aa: CAWAPVDEQYF; CDR3nt: TGTGCCTGGGCCCCAGTCGACGAGCAGTACTTC
d_gene: .; len: 15; v_gene: TRBV6-1; abundance: .; j_gene: TRBJ1-3; CDR3aa: CASTPSGYSGNTIYF; CDR3nt: TGTGCCAGCACCCCGTCAGGGTACTCTGGAAACACCATATATTTT
d_gene: .; len: 13; v_gene: TRBV5-4; abundance: .; j_gene: TRBJ2-3; CDR3aa: CAGGWRATDTQYF; CDR3nt: TGTGCCGGGGGGTGGCGGGCCACAGATACGCAGTATTTT
d_gene: .; len: 14; v_gene: TRBV7-2; abundance: .; j_gene: TRBJ2-2; CDR3aa: CASSLIRGSGELFF; CDR3nt: TGTGCCAGCAGCTTAATTAGGGGATCCGGGGAGCTGTTTTTT
d_gene: TRBD1; len: 14; v_gene: TRBV9; abundance: .; j_gene: TRBJ1-5; CDR3aa: CASSGGGQGQPQHF; CDR3nt: TGTGCCAGCAGCGGAGGGGGACAGGGTCAGCCCCAGCATTTT
d_gene: .; len: 15; v_gene: TRBV28; abundance: .; j_gene: TRBJ1-3; CDR3aa: CASRSQGSSGNTIYF; CDR3nt: TGTGCCAGCAGATCTCAGGGATCCTCTGGAAACACCATATATTTT
d_gene: TRBD2; len: 14; v_gene: TRBV28; abundance: .; j_gene: TRBJ2-3; CDR3aa: CASSLAGAAHTQYF; CDR3nt: TGTGCCAGCAGCCTAGCGGGGGCCGCCCATACGCAGTATTTT